This TCR beta chain was sequenced for a study of cytomegalovirus exposure and HLA in healthy donors. This clone was seen a handful of times. Amplification used 60 Vbeta primers and 13 Jbeta primers. TCRdb's table, derived via immunoSEQ multiplex PCR, lists solely in-frame clones and lacks some. The sample carries roughly 200,000 clones, almost 70% recorded once. V gave up 5 bases and J gave up 0 bases, with 8 bases separating them. This CDR3 region has 14 residues. Germline V gene data show CDR1 as MDHEN and CDR2 as SYDVKM. The V gene is TRBV28, the J gene TRBJ1-5, with D hard to call. The clonotype was recovered from a man between 40 and 49 years old in good health and CMV-seropositive. The sample consisted of PBMCs. The CDR3 DNA sequence: TGTGCCAGCAGTGAGGCCCATAGCAATCAGCCCCAGCATTTT. This codes for CASSEAHSNQPQHF.